Below are 31 T cell receptor beta chains sequenced from a single sample in a study of blood T cell repertoires in COVID-19. Assay used: immunoSEQ multiplex PCR; TCRdb lists only in-frame clones, some missing. The sample lists 150,000 to 200,000 clones, around 83% occurring once. Material for sequencing was peripheral blood. All receptors derive from a man between 18 and 35 years old with acute or convalescent COVID-19.

The chain links TRBV11-3 to TRBJ1-5; D is unclear. This CDR3 is built from 10 residues. Germline loops: CDR1 SGHNT, CDR2 YENEEA. Trimming removed 7 bases at V and 5 bases at J, with 3 bases between. CDR3 residues: CASTDQPQHF. For the CDR3, the DNA is TGTGCCAGCACCGATCAGCCCCAGCATTTT. The complete variable domain, with remaining parts taken from reference TRBV11-3 and TRBJ1-5, reads EAGVVQSPRYKIIEKKQPVAFWCNPISGHNTLYWYLQNLGQGPELLIRYENEEAVDDSQLPKDRFSAERLKGVDSTLKIQPAELGDSAVYLCASTDQPQHFGDGTRLSIL.

The chain combines TRBV10-1 with TRBJ1-2, with 11 bases identical to TRBD1. This CDR3 has 14 amino acids. J lost 7 bases, V lost 3 bases, and 4 bases had no gene match. Germline values: CDR1 WNHNN, CDR2 SYGVQD (reference sequence). The CDR3, as DNA: TGCGCCAGCAGTGACGGACAGGGGGCGGCTGGCTACACCTTC. Protein: CASSDGQGAAGYTF.

The gene calls are TRBV10-3 and TRBJ1-4; 9 bases line up with TRBD1. The V segment lost 3 bases and the J segment 8 bases; nucleotides outside the gene matches: 10. CDR1 and CDR2 (germline): ENHRY, SYGVKD. This CDR3 has 16 amino acids. The CDR3 reads CAISDPRTGETEKLFF. DNA for the CDR3: TGTGCCATCAGTGATCCAAGGACAGGGGAAACGGAAAAACTGTTTTTT.

This chain joins TRBV3-1 (or the pseudogene TRBV3-2) and TRBJ1-6; D is possibly TRBD1 (5 bases). This CDR3 has 16 amino acids. The germline V gene has CDR1 LGHDT and CDR2 YNNKEL (reference sequence). V lost 0 bases, J lost 9 bases, and 15 bases lay in between. The CDR3 DNA sequence: TGTGCCAGCAGCCAAGATATAGAAGCAGGGCGTTCACCCCTCCACTTT. Encoded protein: CASSQDIEAGRSPLHF.

CDR3 sequence reads: CASSQPGSGEKLFF. Here the CDR3 DNA reads TGCGCCAGCAGCCAACCAGGGTCCGGCGAAAAACTGTTTTTT. The rearrangement joins TRBV4-1 to TRBJ1-4, with D maybe TRBD1 (5 bases). V gave up 2 bases and J gave up 8 bases, with 12 bases separating them. The V gene's germline CDR1 is MGHRA and CDR2 YSYEKL. The CDR3 extends over 14 amino acids.

V and J are TRBV15 and TRBJ2-7; perhaps TRBD2 as D (5 bases). Germline loops: CDR1 LNHNV, CDR2 YYDKDF (reference sequence). With 1 base removed from V and 0 bases from J, the gap between germline ends came to 19 bases. This CDR3 has 18 amino acids. The CDR3 sequence: CATSRGFVGRKISYEQYF. CDR3 DNA sequence: TGTGCCACCAGCAGAGGATTTGTTGGGAGAAAAATCTCCTACGAGCAGTACTTC.

V and J are TRBV11-2 and TRBJ1-1; 7 bases are a match to TRBD1. The germline gives CDR1 SGHAT, CDR2 FQNNGV. With 2 bases clipped from V and 4 bases from J, the junction kept 4 bases outside the gene matches. CDR3 length: 14 residues. In DNA form, the CDR3 reads TGTGCCAGCAGCTTAAGGGGGCGAGGCACTGAAGCTTTCTTT. Protein product: CASSLRGRGTEAFF. Full variable domain (missing parts from reference TRBV11-2 and TRBJ1-1): EAGVAQSPRYKIIEKRQSVAFWCNPISGHATLYWYQQILGQGPKLLIQFQNNGVVDDSQLPKDRFSAERLKGVDSTLKIQPAKLEDSAVYLCASSLRGRGTEAFFGQGTRLTVV.

The chain recombines TRBV7-6 with TRBJ2-1; 8 positions agree with TRBD2. V lost 7 bases and J lost 4; bases outside the gene matches: 9. CDR1 and CDR2 from the germline V gene are SGHVS and FNYEAQ. CDR3 length: 15 residues. The CDR3 nucleotides are TGTGCCAGCACCTATTCGGGGGGGCCATACAATGAGCAGTTCTTC. Protein: CASTYSGGPYNEQFF. The entire variable domain, with the rest obtained from reference TRBV7-6 and TRBJ2-1, is as follows: GAGVSQSPRYKVTKRGQDVALRCDPISGHVSLYWYRQALGQGPEFLTYFNYEAQQDKSGLPNDRFSAERPEGSISTLTIQRTEQRDSAMYRCASTYSGGPYNEQFFGPGTRLTVL.

V and J are TRBV27 and TRBJ2-2; 12 nucleotides agree with TRBD1. The CDR3 is made up of 18 amino acids. The V gene's germline CDR1 is MNHEY and CDR2 SMNVEV (reference sequence). V dropped 4 bases and J dropped 8; count of bases not matched to a gene: 14. The CDR3 coding sequence is TGTGCCAGCAGTTCCCCCGGGGGGACAGGGGGCAATTGGGGGGAGCTGTTTTTT. Translation gives CASSSPGGTGGNWGELFF.

The chain employs TRBV9 and TRBJ1-2; D is possibly TRBD1 (5 bases). CDR3 length equals 13 residues. Between the trimmed V and J ends, which lost 5 bases and 4 bases, there was a span of 12 bases. Germline CDR1 and CDR2: SGDLS and YYNGEE. The CDR3 region is CASSPPDSYGYTF. The CDR3 nucleotides are TGTGCCAGCAGTCCCCCCGACAGCTATGGCTACACCTTC.

This clone was counted once. The genes are TRBV5-1 and TRBJ1-3; D gene uncertain. Between the trimmed V and J ends, which lost 0 bases and 0 bases, there was a span of 10 bases. The germline gives CDR1 SGHRS, CDR2 YFSETQ. The CDR3 runs 16 residues. The CDR3 sequence: CASSLALLSSGNTIYF. The CDR3 nucleotides read TGCGCCAGCAGCTTGGCTCTCCTTAGCTCTGGAAACACCATATATTTT. Together with reference TRBV5-1 and TRBJ1-3, the CDR3 gives the full variable domain: KAGVTQTPRYLIKTRGQQVTLSCSPISGHRSVSWYQQTPGQGLQFLFEYFSETQRNKGNFPGRFSGRQFSNSRSEMNVSTLELGDSALYLCASSLALLSSGNTIYFGEGSWLTVV.

The chain employs TRBV6-4 and TRBJ1-6; 9 bases are a match to TRBD1. This CDR3 has 13 residues. V lost 5 bases and J lost 10; bases outside the gene matches: 3. CDR1 is MRHNA, CDR2 SNTAGT, per germline. The CDR3 bases are TGTGCCAGCAGTCGGACAGGGGACTCACCCCTCCACTTT. This encodes CASSRTGDSPLHF.

The V gene is TRBV19, the J gene TRBJ1-4, with D unresolved. Trimming shortened V by 2 bases and J by 3 bases, and 10 bases separated the two germline ends. The CDR3 covers 15 residues. Germline loops: CDR1 LNHDA, CDR2 SQIVND (reference sequence). CDR3 amino acids: CASSILGSSNEKLFF. DNA of the CDR3: TGTGCCAGTAGTATACTTGGCAGTTCTAATGAAAAACTGTTTTTT.

This clone has more than one count but fewer than ten. The chain couples TRBV3-1 (or the pseudogene TRBV3-2) to TRBJ1-1; no clear D gene. Germline-derived CDR1 and CDR2 are LGHDT and YNNKEL (reference sequence). The V end was cut by 5 bases, the J end by 5 bases, with 6 bases between. The CDR3 has 11 amino acids. CDR3: CASSWETEAFF. The CDR3 coding sequence is TGTGCCAGCAGCTGGGAGACTGAAGCTTTCTTT.

This chain uses TRBV3-1 (or the pseudogene TRBV3-2) with TRBJ2-4; D call uncertain. V gave up 1 base and J gave up 0 bases, with 7 bases separating them. The germline gives CDR1 LGHDT, CDR2 YNNKEL (reference sequence). The length of the CDR3 is 15 residues. CDR3 residues: CASSQGHLAKNIQYF. The CDR3 DNA is TGTGCCAGCAGCCAAGGACATCTAGCCAAAAACATTCAGTACTTC.

The V and J genes are TRBV28 and TRBJ2-6; perhaps TRBD2 as D (5 bases). The germline V gene has CDR1 MDHEN and CDR2 SYDVKM. Trimming took 5 bases from V and 4 from J, leaving 6 bases between them. The CDR3 has 13 residues. DNA of the CDR3: TGTGCCAGCAGTCCGGGAGGGGCCAACGTCCTGACTTTC. It specifies CASSPGGANVLTF.

The rearrangement links TRBV28 to TRBJ1-2, with 7 bases aligning to TRBD1. V trimming: 5 bases; J trimming: 8 bases; junction bases outside the gene matches: 8. The CDR3 consists of 13 residues. Germline-derived CDR1 and CDR2 are MDHEN and SYDVKM. Here the CDR3 reads CASSPLDRLGYTF. The CDR3 DNA follows: TGTGCCAGCAGTCCCCTGGACAGGTTGGGCTACACCTTC.

The chain is built from TRBV7-3 and TRBJ2-1; 8 bases line up with TRBD2. The CDR3 has 15 residues. The J segment lost 8 bases and the V segment lost 5 bases, leaving 11 bases of the junction unmatched. The germline V gene encodes CDR1 SGHTA and CDR2 FQGTGA. CDR3 DNA sequence: TGTGCCAGCAGCCGGAGCGGGGGAAGATTATATGAGCAGTTCTTC. Residues: CASSRSGGRLYEQFF.

The chain uses TRBV7-2 and TRBJ2-7, with D hard to call. The CDR3 loop spans 12 amino acids. V gave up 2 bases and J gave up 3 bases, with 5 bases separating them. Germline CDR1 reads SGHTA; CDR2 reads FQGNSA. In nucleotides, the CDR3 is TGTGCCAGCAGCTTATCCCACTACGAGCAGTACTTC. Protein product: CASSLSHYEQYF. Combining the CDR3 with reference TRBV7-2 and TRBJ2-7 gives the whole variable domain GAGVSQSPSNKVTEKGKDVELRCDPISGHTALYWYRQSLGQGLEFLIYFQGNSAPDKSGLPSDRFSAERTGGSVSTLTIQRTQQEDSAVYLCASSLSHYEQYFGPGTRLTVT.

The CDR3 loop reads CAWNPGQGYYGYTF. The CDR3, as DNA: TGTGCCTGGAACCCGGGACAGGGTTACTATGGCTACACCTTC. The gene calls are TRBV30 and TRBJ1-2; 9 bases are a match to TRBD1. This CDR3 comprises 14 residues. V trimming: 4 bases; J trimming: 3 bases; junction bases outside the gene matches: 6. Germline V gene data show CDR1 as GTSNPN and CDR2 as SVGIG (reference sequence).

V gene TRBV19 combines with J gene TRBJ2-1; TRBD1 matches at 8 bases. Germline values: CDR1 LNHDA, CDR2 SQIVND (reference sequence). The V and J ends lost 5 bases and 8 bases, in that order; junction bases with no gene match: 5. The CDR3 consists of 13 residues. DNA for the CDR3: TGTGCCAGTAGTGGGACAGGTACCGATGAGCAGTTCTTC. Encoded protein: CASSGTGTDEQFF. The whole variable domain, remainder taken from reference TRBV19 and TRBJ2-1, is DGGITQSPKYLFRKEGQNVTLSCEQNLNHDAMYWYRQDPGQGLRLIYYSQIVNDFQKGDIAEGYSVSREKKESFPLTVTSAQKNPTAFYLCASSGTGTDEQFFGPGTRLTVL.

This clone was observed a single time. CDR3 loop: CASSFTGVANSPLHF. As DNA, the CDR3 is TGTGCCAGCAGCTTCACAGGGGTAGCTAATTCACCCCTCCACTTT. The genes are TRBV11-3 and TRBJ1-6; 7 bases fit TRBD1. The V segment lost 3 bases and the J segment 6 bases; nucleotides outside the gene matches: 5. This CDR3 is built from 15 residues. Germline CDR1 reads SGHNT; CDR2 reads YENEEA.

The chain couples TRBV4-1 to TRBJ1-5; D perhaps matches TRBD1 (6 bases). Germline assignment: CDR1 MGHRA and CDR2 YSYEKL. The CDR3 sequence is 14 residues long. Trimming took off 0 bases at V and 7 bases at J, with 10 bases between the two ends. CDR3 in DNA: TGCGCCAGCAGCCAAGATCAGGGGTTCCAGCCCCAGCATTTT. This sequence encodes CASSQDQGFQPQHF.

The chain has TRBV11-3 and TRBJ2-2; no clear D. The germline V gene encodes CDR1 SGHNT and CDR2 YENEEA. This CDR3 comprises 13 residues. Trimming cost V 3 bases and J 1 base, with 3 bases left between them. CDR3 protein: CASSLRNTGELFF. CDR3 bases: TGTGCCAGCAGCTTGCGGAACACCGGGGAGCTGTTTTTT.

Of note for this clone: Other DNA sequences within the sample encode an identical CDR3. The chain is built from TRBV7-8 and TRBJ1-3, with a tentative D call TRBD1 (5 bases). Germline loops: CDR1 SGHVS, CDR2 FQNEAQ. V shed 1 base and J shed 0 bases, with 7 bases lying between them. The CDR3 is made up of 15 amino acids. The chain's CDR3 is CASSLDRSSGNTIYF. The CDR3 region has the DNA TGTGCCAGCAGCTTAGACAGGAGCTCTGGAAACACCATATATTTT.

The V call is TRBV2, the J call TRBJ2-5; a weak D match, TRBD1 (6 bases). This CDR3 comprises 12 residues. CDR1 SNHLY and CDR2 FYNNEI come from the germline V gene. Trimming stripped 6 bases from V and 2 bases from J, with 7 bases between. This CDR3 reads CASRQGQETQYF. CDR3 bases: TGTGCCAGCAGACAGGGACAAGAGACCCAGTACTTC.

V and J are TRBV9 and TRBJ2-1, with 14 bases matching TRBD2. The CDR3 sequence is 18 residues long. The germline V gene has CDR1 SGDLS and CDR2 YYNGEE. J lost 1 base, V lost 3 bases, and 6 bases had no gene match. The CDR3 DNA reads TGTGCCAGCAGCGCGGGACTAGCGGGGGTGATTTCCTACAATGAGCAGTTCTTC. Amino acids: CASSAGLAGVISYNEQFF.

This clone was detected only once. This chain joins TRBV3-1 (or the pseudogene TRBV3-2) and TRBJ1-2, with D perhaps TRBD1 (5 bases). Germline V gene lookup returns CDR1 LGHDT and CDR2 YNNKEL (reference sequence). Trimming took off 3 bases at V and 0 bases at J, with 11 bases between the two ends. The CDR3 consists of 15 residues. The CDR3 loop is CASSHRRGTNYGYTF. Here the CDR3 DNA reads TGTGCCAGCAGCCACAGGCGGGGGACTAACTATGGCTACACCTTC.

This clone was seen just once. The rearrangement uses TRBV5-5 and TRBJ1-1, with 7 bases lining up with TRBD1. After removal of 0 bases from V and 8 bases from J, the junction contained 4 bases not matched to a gene. Germline V CDR1 and CDR2: SGHKS, YYEKEE (reference sequence). The CDR3 has 13 amino acids. Here the CDR3 DNA reads TGTGCCAGCAGCTTGGCCCGGGACAGAGAAGCTTTCTTT. This encodes CASSLARDREAFF. Full variable domain (missing parts from reference TRBV5-5 and TRBJ1-1): DAGVTQSPTHLIKTRGQQVTLRCSPISGHKSVSWYQQVLGQGPQFIFQYYEKEERGRGNFPDRFSARQFPNYSSELNVNALLLGDSALYLCASSLARDREAFFGQGTRLTVV.

DNA of the CDR3: TGCGCCAGCAGCTCGGACTTAGAGACCCAGTACTTC. It codes for CASSSDLETQYF. V is TRBV5-1 and J is TRBJ2-5, with a possible D match to TRBD2 (5 bases). CDR1 SGHRS and CDR2 YFSETQ come from the germline V gene. The V and J ends lost 3 bases and 4 bases respectively, with 7 bases between them. This CDR3 comprises 12 residues.

This CDR3 is CASTRTGDNQPQHF. CDR3 DNA sequence: TGTGCCAGCACCCGGACAGGGGACAATCAGCCCCAGCATTTT. V usage is TRBV6-6 and J usage is TRBJ1-5; 9 bases are a match to TRBD1. The CDR3 is made up of 14 amino acids. Trimming took 7 bases from V and 3 from J; bases not matched to a gene: 4. Looked up from germline, CDR1 is MNHNY and CDR2 is SVGAGI (reference sequence).